This TCR beta chain was identified in a study of post-analysis software for immune sequencing data. The TCR beta cDNA libraries carried unique molecular identifiers. TCRdb reprocessed the PCR reads via MiXCR and lists one record per CDR3 protein. Of roughly 600,000 distinct CDR3 sequences detected, roughly 40% appear once; the ten largest clones hold 1.5% to 2%. Study findings and constraints: Four to six TRBV segments were more frequent in patients than controls; TRBV5-6, TRBV5-1 and TRBV20-1 belonged to this group.

A word on this clonotype: Its antigen is not known.

Germline V gene lookup returns CDR1 SQVTM and CDR2 ANQGSEA. The junction had 8 bases not matched to a gene; V was cut back by 7 bases and J by 2 bases. The CDR3 is 15 residues long. The genes are TRBV29-1 and TRBJ2-3; 11 positions agree with TRBD2. The receptor was isolated from a girl aged 5 to 17 with multiple sclerosis. Sequencing was done on a sample of blood. The CDR3 region is CSAPGLAEYTDTQYF. In nucleotides, the CDR3 is TGCAGCGCCCCGGGACTAGCGGAGTACACAGATACGCAGTATTTT.